Each of the 2 T cell receptor beta chains below was sequenced from the same sample in a study of CD8 T cells in ankylosing spondylitis. TCRdb called the 5' RACE reads again in MiXCR, with one record for every CDR3 protein. The table includes about 210,000 distinct CDR3 sequences, 8% to 9% detected once. Material: blood, either unsorted or a sorted T cell fraction (not recorded which). These receptor sequences come from a female donor with ankylosing spondylitis or in good health (not recorded which).

The J gene is TRBJ2-5, the V gene TRBV7-9; D is possibly TRBD2 (5 bases). The CDR3 covers 13 residues. Trimming pared 5 bases from V and 4 bases from J, leaving 11 bases between. Germline CDR1 SEHNR, CDR2 FQNEAQ (reference sequence). CDR3 region: CASSLREGETQYF. In nucleotides, the CDR3 is TGTGCCAGCAGCCTCCGAGAGGGAGAGACCCAGTACTTC. The complete variable domain, with remaining parts taken from reference TRBV7-9 and TRBJ2-5, reads DTGVSQNPRHKITKRGQNVTFRCDPISEHNRLYWYRQTLGQGPEFLTYFQNEAQLEKSRLLSDRFSAERPKGSFSTLEIQRTEQGDSAMYLCASSLREGETQYFGPGTRLLVL.

This clonotype has at least ten counts. V usage is TRBV5-1 and J usage is TRBJ2-1; no reliable D call. The V and J ends lost 4 bases and 10 bases respectively, with 12 bases between them. This CDR3 contains 12 residues. CDR1 is SGHRS and CDR2 is YFSETQ in the germline V gene. CDR3 sequence: CASSPSDGEQFF. Here the CDR3 DNA reads TGCGCCAGCAGCCCCTCGGACGGCGAGCAGTTCTTC.